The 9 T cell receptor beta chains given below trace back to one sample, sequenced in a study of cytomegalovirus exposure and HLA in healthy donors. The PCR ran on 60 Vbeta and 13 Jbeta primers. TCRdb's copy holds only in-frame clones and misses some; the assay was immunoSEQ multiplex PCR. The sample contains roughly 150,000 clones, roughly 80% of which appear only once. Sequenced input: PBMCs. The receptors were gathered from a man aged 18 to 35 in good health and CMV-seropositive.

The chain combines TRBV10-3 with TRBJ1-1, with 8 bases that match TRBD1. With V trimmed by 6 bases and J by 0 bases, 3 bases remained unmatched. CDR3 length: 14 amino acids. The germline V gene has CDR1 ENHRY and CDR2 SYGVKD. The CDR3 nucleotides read TGTGCCATCAGGACACAGGGGGTGAACACTGAAGCTTTCTTT. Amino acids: CAIRTQGVNTEAFF.

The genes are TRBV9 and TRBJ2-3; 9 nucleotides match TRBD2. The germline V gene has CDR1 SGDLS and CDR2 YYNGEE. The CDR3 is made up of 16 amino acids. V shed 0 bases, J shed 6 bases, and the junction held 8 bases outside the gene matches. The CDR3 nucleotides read TGTGCCAGCAGCGTAGAAGGGGGACTAGCAAGTGATACGCAGTATTTT. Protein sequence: CASSVEGGLASDTQYF.

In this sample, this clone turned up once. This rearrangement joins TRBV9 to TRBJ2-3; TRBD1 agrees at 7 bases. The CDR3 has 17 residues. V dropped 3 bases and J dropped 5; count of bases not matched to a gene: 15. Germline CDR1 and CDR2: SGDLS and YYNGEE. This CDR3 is CASSALSGQKSVDTQYF. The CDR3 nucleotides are TGTGCCAGCAGCGCCTTATCGGGACAGAAATCGGTAGATACGCAGTATTTT.

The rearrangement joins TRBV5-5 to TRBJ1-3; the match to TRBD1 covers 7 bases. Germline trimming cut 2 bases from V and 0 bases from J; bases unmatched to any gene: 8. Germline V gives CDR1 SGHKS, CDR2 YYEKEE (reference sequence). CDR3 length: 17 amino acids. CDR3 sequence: CASSFTGTAYSGNTIYF. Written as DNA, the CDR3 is TGTGCCAGCAGCTTTACCGGGACAGCGTACTCTGGAAACACCATATATTTT.

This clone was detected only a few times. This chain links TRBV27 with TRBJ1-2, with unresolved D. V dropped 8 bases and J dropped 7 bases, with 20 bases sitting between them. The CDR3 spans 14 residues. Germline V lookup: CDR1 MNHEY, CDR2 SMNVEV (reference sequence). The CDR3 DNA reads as TGTGCCAGCGGCCGGAGCGGGCAGGTTGCTGGCTACACCTTC. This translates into CASGRSGQVAGYTF.

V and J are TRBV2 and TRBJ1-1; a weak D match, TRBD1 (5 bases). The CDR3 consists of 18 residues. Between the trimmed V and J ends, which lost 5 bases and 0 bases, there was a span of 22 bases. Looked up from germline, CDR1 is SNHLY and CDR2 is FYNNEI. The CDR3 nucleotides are TGTGCCAGCAGTTTGAAAGGGGTTGTGCCTTCCATGAACACTGAAGCTTTCTTT. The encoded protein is CASSLKGVVPSMNTEAFF.

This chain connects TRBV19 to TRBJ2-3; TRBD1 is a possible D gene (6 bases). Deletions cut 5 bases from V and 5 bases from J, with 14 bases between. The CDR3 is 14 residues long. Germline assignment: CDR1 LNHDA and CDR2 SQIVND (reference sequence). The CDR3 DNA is TGTGCCAGTAGTGACCGGACAGATATAGATACGCAGTATTTT. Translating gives CASSDRTDIDTQYF.

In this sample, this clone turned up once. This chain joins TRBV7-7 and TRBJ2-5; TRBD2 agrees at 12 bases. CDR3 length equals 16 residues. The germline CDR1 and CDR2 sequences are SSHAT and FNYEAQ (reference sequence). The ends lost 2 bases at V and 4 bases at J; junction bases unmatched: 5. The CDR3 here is CASSLLLAGGSETQYF. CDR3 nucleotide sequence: TGTGCCAGCAGCTTATTACTAGCGGGAGGTTCAGAGACCCAGTACTTC.

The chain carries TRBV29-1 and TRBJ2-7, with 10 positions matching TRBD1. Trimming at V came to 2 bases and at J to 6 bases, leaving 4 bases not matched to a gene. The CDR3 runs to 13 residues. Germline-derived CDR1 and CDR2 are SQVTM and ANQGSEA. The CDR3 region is CSVEPGQGPEQYF. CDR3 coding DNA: TGCAGCGTTGAACCGGGACAGGGGCCCGAGCAGTACTTC.